Following are 9 T cell receptor beta chains from one sample sequenced in a study of OX40 agonist ivuxolimab in advanced cancers. The receptor library was made with the immunoSEQ multiplex PCR assay. Held by TCRdb, this immuneACCESS table contains in-frame sequences only and omits some clones. Under half of the omission traces to an unresolved V gene where checked; the cause of the rest is unknown. The sample table lists 70,000 or so clones, about nine tenths of them with a count of one. The top ten clonotypes cover over 0.75% of the sample. This specimen consisted of CD4+ or CD8+ T cells sorted from blood, obtained in a trial of the OX40 agonist ivuxolimab. All receptors derive from an adult with an advanced solid tumor such as melanoma, head and neck, liver or kidney cancer.

This chain uses TRBV5-1 with TRBJ2-1; 7 bases line up with TRBD1. CDR1 and CDR2 from the germline V gene are SGHRS and YFSETQ. V was clipped by 5 bases and J by 4 bases; unmatched bases: 9. This CDR3 has 15 amino acids. The CDR3: CASRSTGAGYNEQFF. In DNA, the CDR3 is TGCGCCAGCAGATCTACAGGGGCCGGGTACAATGAGCAGTTCTTC.

This rearrangement joins TRBV13 to TRBJ1-2; D remains ambiguous. CDR3 size: 13 residues. Trimming took off 3 bases at V and 1 base at J, with 6 bases between the two ends. The germline V gene has CDR1 PRHDT and CDR2 FYEKMQ (reference sequence). The CDR3 here is CASSFEGNYGYTF. The CDR3 nucleotides read TGTGCCAGCAGCTTCGAAGGTAACTATGGCTACACCTTC.

The chain uses TRBV28 and TRBJ1-5, with TRBD1 identical over 8 bases. The CDR3 sequence is 15 residues long. Looked up from germline, CDR1 is MDHEN and CDR2 is SYDVKM. Trimming at V came to 6 bases and at J to 3 bases, leaving 7 bases not matched to a gene. The CDR3 loop reads CASRPGQVLNQPQHF. The CDR3, as DNA: TGTGCCAGCAGGCCGGGACAGGTCCTCAATCAGCCCCAGCATTTT.

In DNA form, the CDR3 reads TGTGCCAGCAGTGAAACAGGACCCGATACGCAGTATTTT. The encoded protein is CASSETGPDTQYF. The genes are TRBV2 and TRBJ2-3; D may be TRBD1 (5 bases). Germline CDR1 reads SNHLY; CDR2 reads FYNNEI. The CDR3 extends over 13 amino acids. V lost 2 bases, J lost 6 bases, and 9 bases lay in between.

The sample holds a few counts of this clone. The sample contains more than one DNA sequence encoding this CDR3. This chain links TRBV2 with TRBJ2-7; unclear D gene. Germline lookup yields CDR1 SNHLY and CDR2 FYNNEI. Trimming shortened V by 4 bases and J by 2 bases, and 3 bases separated the two germline ends. The CDR3 extends over 11 amino acids. CDR3 DNA sequence: TGTGCCAGCAGTGTGGCCTACGAGCAGTACTTC. Its protein is CASSVAYEQYF.

This clone was found once. V is TRBV5-1 and J is TRBJ2-2; D unresolved. The germline CDR1 and CDR2 sequences are SGHRS and YFSETQ. The CDR3 length is 15 residues. V lost 2 bases to trimming and J lost 2 bases, with 10 bases between them. CDR3 amino acids: CASSLIGSNTGELFF. The CDR3, as DNA: TGCGCCAGCAGCTTAATTGGCAGCAACACCGGGGAGCTGTTTTTT.

This CDR3 reads CASRGWDRAKNIQYF. Written as DNA, the CDR3 is TGCGCCAGCAGGGGATGGGACAGGGCCAAAAACATTCAGTACTTC. The chain uses TRBV10-2 and TRBJ2-4; TRBD1 agrees at 8 bases. CDR1 is WSHSY, CDR2 SAAADI, per germline. The CDR3 contains 15 residues. J was trimmed by 1 base and V by 6 bases; bases with no gene match: 5.

V and J are TRBV2 and TRBJ2-6; D gene ambiguous. CDR3 size: 15 residues. V lost 6 bases, J lost 0 bases, and 9 bases lay in between. Germline V lookup: CDR1 SNHLY, CDR2 FYNNEI. CDR3 coding DNA: TGTGCCAGCAGAAGAAGGGACTCTGGGGCCAACGTCCTGACTTTC. It translates to CASRRRDSGANVLTF.

This chain connects TRBV29-1 to TRBJ2-5; D call uncertain. CDR3 length equals 10 residues. V lost 4 bases, J lost 2 bases, and 2 bases lay in between. Germline CDR1 is SQVTM and CDR2 is ANQGSEA. CDR3 sequence reads: CSVVQETQYF. In nucleotides, the CDR3 is TGCAGCGTTGTACAAGAGACCCAGTACTTC.